This T cell receptor (beta chain) was captured by sequencing in a study of blood T cell repertoires in COVID-19. This clone was observed a few times. Germline CDR1 SNHLY, CDR2 FYNNEI. This CDR3 has 15 residues. Trimming shortened V by 6 bases and J by 2 bases, and 14 bases separated the two germline ends. TCRdb's copy holds only in-frame clones and misses some; the assay was immunoSEQ multiplex PCR. The table lists 150,000 to 200,000 clones, approximately 85% of them singletons. This clonotype was obtained from a man aged 60 to 69 with acute or convalescent COVID-19. The chain joins TRBV2 to TRBJ1-5; D is possibly TRBD1 (6 bases). Sequencing used peripheral blood. Written as DNA, the CDR3 is TGTGCCAGCAGCTCCAGGGGATATGGCAATCAGCCCCAGCATTTT. It is translated as CASSSRGYGNQPQHF. The complete variable domain, with remaining parts taken from reference TRBV2 and TRBJ1-5, reads EPEVTQTPSHQVTQMGQEVILRCVPISNHLYFYWYRQILGQKVEFLVSFYNNEISEKSEIFDDQFSVERPDGSNFTLKIRSTKLEDSAMYFCASSSRGYGNQPQHFGDGTRLSIL.